The T cell receptor beta chain under discussion was sequenced for a study of shared clonotypes between healthy human individuals. Only in-frame clones appear in the TCRdb table, and some are missing; sequencing was by immunoSEQ multiplex PCR. The sample lists about 770,000 clones, 72% occurring once. This clone came up once. Sequencing was done on a sample of memory CD4+ T cells sorted from blood. Indicated subset: CD45RA-negative fraction. The receptor was derived from a woman aged 25 to 39 in good health.

The CDR3 DNA is TGTGCCAGCAGCGCCCGGGACGGGTCGGTTAGGAAAGCTTTCTTT. Its translation is CASSARDGSVRKAFF. The chain employs TRBV11-2 and TRBJ1-1, with a weak D call TRBD1 (5 bases). The V and J ends lost 5 bases and 9 bases respectively, with 22 bases between them. Germline V CDR1 and CDR2: SGHAT, FQNNGV. The CDR3 is 15 amino acids. Based on the CDR3 plus reference TRBV11-2 and TRBJ1-1, the full variable domain is EAGVAQSPRYKIIEKRQSVAFWCNPISGHATLYWYQQILGQGPKLLIQFQNNGVVDDSQLPKDRFSAERLKGVDSTLKIQPAKLEDSAVYLCASSARDGSVRKAFFGQGTRLTVV.